The 5 T cell receptor beta chains reported below all come from one sample, sequenced in a study of blood T cells in healthy people across ages. Sample-barcoded 5' priming and a J-beta primer mix drove a second PCR of roughly 7 to 11 cycles. Using its own MiXCR run on the 5' RACE reads, TCRdb lists one record per CDR3 protein. The sample contains about 1,800,000 distinct CDR3 sequences, about 30% of which appear only once. The sample comprised blood. Receptors originate from a woman younger than 45 in good health.

The chain is built from TRBV20-1 and TRBJ1-4; unclear D gene. CDR1 and CDR2 (germline): DFQATT, SNEGSKA (reference sequence). The CDR3 totals 15 residues. Trimming cost V 2 bases and J 8 bases, with 18 bases left between them. Written as DNA, the CDR3 is TGCAGTGCTAGACCCCAGTTCCCCGGCGGGGAAAAACTGTTTTTT. It codes for CSARPQFPGGEKLFF.

This clonotype was counted a few times. The rearrangement uses TRBV12-3 or TRBV12-4 and TRBJ2-1; 7 bases are a match to TRBD2. The CDR3 totals 15 residues. V was clipped by 1 base and J by 8 bases; unmatched bases: 8. CDR3 residues: CASSLGSGGGYEQFF. The CDR3 nucleotides are TGTGCCAGCAGTTTAGGTAGCGGCGGGGGTTATGAGCAGTTCTTC.

This clonotype has at least ten counts. This chain links TRBV15 with TRBJ1-2; D not certain. The germline CDR1 and CDR2 sequences are LNHNV and YYDKDF (reference sequence). Trimming pared 1 base from V and 6 bases from J, leaving 12 bases between. CDR3 length equals 14 residues. The CDR3 region has the DNA TGTGCCACCAGCAGAGTTTCAGGCGCCCATGGCTACACCTTC. Residues: CATSRVSGAHGYTF.

The chain combines TRBV6-2 or TRBV6-3 with TRBJ1-5; D remains ambiguous. Germline assignment: CDR1 MNHEY and CDR2 SVGEGT. V lost 0 bases, J lost 0 bases, and 6 bases lay in between. This CDR3 contains 15 residues. The CDR3 DNA sequence: TGTGCCAGCAGTTACTCGTCATTTAGCAATCAGCCCCAGCATTTT. Amino acid sequence: CASSYSSFSNQPQHF.

This clonotype was detected ten times or more. The chain carries TRBV4-1 and TRBJ2-7, with TRBD2 matching over 9 bases. The J segment lost 4 bases and the V segment lost 1 base, leaving 11 bases of the junction unmatched. Per the germline V gene, CDR1 is MGHRA and CDR2 is YSYEKL. CDR3 length: 17 residues. CDR3 loop: CASSQGGGRGGAYEQYF. For the CDR3, the DNA is TGCGCCAGCAGCCAAGGGGGAGGTCGCGGGGGGGCATACGAGCAGTACTTC.